This TCR beta chain was captured in a study of T cell responses to AZD1222 COVID-19 vaccine. Study in general: Second doses at about 4 or about 12 weeks were pooled.

Only in-frame clones appear in the TCRdb table, and some are missing; sequencing was by immunoSEQ multiplex PCR. Here the sample spans some 130,000 clones, about 94% being singletons. Trimming took 6 bases from V and 0 from J, leaving 12 bases between them. The CDR3 contains 16 residues. Germline loops: CDR1 MNHEY, CDR2 SMNVEV (reference sequence). The clonotype comes from an adult in good health. This rearrangement joins TRBV27 to TRBJ2-6, with a tentative D call TRBD1 (6 bases). Specimen: peripheral blood, collected on day 0 of AZD1222 vaccination. The CDR3 DNA reads TGTGCCAGCAGGGATGCAGGGGCCTCTGGGGCCAACGTCCTGACTTTC. Amino acids: CASRDAGASGANVLTF.